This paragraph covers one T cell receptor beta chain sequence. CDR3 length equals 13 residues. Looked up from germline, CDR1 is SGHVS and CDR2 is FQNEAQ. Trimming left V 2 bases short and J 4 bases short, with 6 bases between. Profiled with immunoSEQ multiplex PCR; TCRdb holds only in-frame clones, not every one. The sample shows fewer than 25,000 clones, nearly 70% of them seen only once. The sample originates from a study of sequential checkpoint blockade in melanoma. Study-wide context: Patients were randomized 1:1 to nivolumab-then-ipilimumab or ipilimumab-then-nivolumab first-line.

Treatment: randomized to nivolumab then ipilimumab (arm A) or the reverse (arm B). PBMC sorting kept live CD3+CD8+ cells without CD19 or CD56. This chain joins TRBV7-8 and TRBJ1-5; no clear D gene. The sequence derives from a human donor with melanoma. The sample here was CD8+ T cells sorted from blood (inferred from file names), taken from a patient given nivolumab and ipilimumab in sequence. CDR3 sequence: CASSLWANQPQHF. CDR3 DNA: TGTGCCAGCAGCTTATGGGCGAATCAGCCCCAGCATTTT.